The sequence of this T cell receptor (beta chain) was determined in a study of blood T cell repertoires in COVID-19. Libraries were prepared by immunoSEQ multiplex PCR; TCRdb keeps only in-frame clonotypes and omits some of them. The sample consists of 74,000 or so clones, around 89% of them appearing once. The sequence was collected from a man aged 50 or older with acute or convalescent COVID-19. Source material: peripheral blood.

The CDR3 region is CASSARGQGMTYNSPLHF. CDR3 bases: TGTGCCAGCAGTGCCCGGGGACAGGGAATGACTTATAATTCACCCCTCCACTTT. The chain carries TRBV6-1 and TRBJ1-6; TRBD1 matches at 9 bases. V lost 4 bases to trimming and J lost 4 bases; unmatched junction nucleotides: 11. The CDR3 has 18 amino acids. The germline CDR1 and CDR2 sequences are MNHNS and SASEGT.